Below, 14 T cell receptor beta chains from the same sample are listed, as sequenced in a study of response to subunit inactivated influenza vaccine. TCRdb itself ran the RT-PCR reads through MiXCR, one entry per CDR3 protein. The sample yields roughly 670,000 distinct CDR3 sequences, 14% seen once. Specimen: PBMCs from blood, collected approximately 15 days before vaccination. These receptors all stem from a man aged 45 to 65 who received an inactivated influenza vaccine.

In its sample, this clonotype was seen a few times. The chain links TRBV6-1 to TRBJ1-1, with 9 bases fitting TRBD1. The trim removed 9 bases at V and 2 bases at J, leaving 7 bases unmatched. CDR3 size: 14 residues. Germline-derived CDR1 and CDR2 are MNHNS and SASEGT. CDR3 residues: CASAQGQGNTEAFF. CDR3 sequence (DNA): TGTGCCAGTGCCCAGGGACAGGGTAACACTGAAGCTTTCTTT.

This sequence joins TRBV4-3 and TRBJ2-7; D possibly uses TRBD1 or TRBD2 (5 bases each). The germline V and J ends were trimmed by 0 bases and 2 bases, with 11 bases remaining between them. The CDR3 extends over 15 amino acids. Germline V CDR1 and CDR2: LGHNA, YSLEER. CDR3 protein: CASSQERQTTYEQYF. The CDR3 DNA reads TGCGCCAGCAGCCAAGAGAGACAGACTACCTACGAGCAGTACTTC.

This clonotype was found a few times. V and J are TRBV6-5 and TRBJ1-6; 8 bases agree with TRBD1. This CDR3 contains 16 residues. V lost 0 bases and J lost 7; bases outside the gene matches: 5. The germline V gene has CDR1 MNHEY and CDR2 SVGAGI. CDR3 loop: CASSYSRGRVNSPLHF. CDR3 nucleotides: TGTGCCAGCAGTTACTCCAGGGGGCGGGTCAATTCACCCCTCCACTTT.

This clonotype was detected a few times. The rearrangement joins TRBV28 to TRBJ2-7, with D maybe TRBD1 (6 bases). Between the trimmed V and J ends, which lost 6 bases and 3 bases, there was a span of 18 bases. Germline assignment: CDR1 MDHEN and CDR2 SYDVKM. The CDR3 runs to 15 residues. DNA for the CDR3: TGTGCCAGCAGGCCCTATGACAGGAGAGACTACGAGCAGTACTTC. It specifies CASRPYDRRDYEQYF.

This clonotype was detected ten times or more. J is TRBJ2-7 and V is TRBV21-1. TRBV21-1 is a pseudogene. The CDR3 has 15 residues. CDR3 sequence: CASSKARLRSDEQYF. CDR3 DNA: TGTGCCAGCAGCAAAGCTCGGCTAAGGTCTGACGAGCAGTACTTC.

This chain connects TRBV7-9 to TRBJ1-1; weak D call: TRBD1 (5 bases). The CDR3 contains 12 residues. V dropped 5 bases and J dropped 4 bases, with 8 bases sitting between them. Germline values: CDR1 SEHNR, CDR2 FQNEAQ (reference sequence). The CDR3: CASSVGRTEAFF. In DNA, the CDR3 is TGTGCCAGCAGCGTGGGACGCACTGAAGCTTTCTTT.

The V and J genes are TRBV29-1 and TRBJ2-7; TRBD1 matches at 10 bases. The junction had 5 bases not matched to a gene; V was cut back by 4 bases and J by 2 bases. The CDR3 has 14 amino acids. Germline assignment: CDR1 SQVTM and CDR2 ANQGSEA. CDR3 nucleotides: TGCAGCGTTGCGGCGGGACAGGGGCCCTACGAGCAGTACTTC. This translates into CSVAAGQGPYEQYF.

This clonotype was recorded a few times. The rearrangement uses TRBV5-6 and TRBJ1-1; D remains unclear. The length of the CDR3 is 14 residues. Germline V gene data show CDR1 as SGHDT and CDR2 as YYEEEE. Trimming stripped 4 bases from V and 9 bases from J, with 19 bases between. The CDR3 region has the DNA TGTGCCAGCAGCCCACAGTTCGGTCCCATCCAAGCTTTCTTT. Encoded protein: CASSPQFGPIQAFF.

This clonotype was picked up a small number of times. The rearrangement links TRBV18 to TRBJ2-2; tentative D call: TRBD2 (6 bases). V lost 1 base and J lost 1, with 16 bases in between. CDR3 length: 18 residues. CDR1 and CDR2 from the germline V gene are KGHSH and LQKENI. CDR3 sequence reads: CASSPLNFGGLNTGELFF. For the CDR3, the DNA is TGTGCCAGCTCACCACTTAATTTTGGGGGACTGAACACCGGGGAGCTGTTTTTT.

This clonotype was observed a few times. This rearrangement joins TRBV6-6 to TRBJ2-3; TRBD1 matches at 7 bases. The CDR3 has 13 amino acids. Germline V gene lookup returns CDR1 MNHNY and CDR2 SVGAGI (reference sequence). V was pared by 2 bases and J by 11 bases, with 7 bases of the junction left unmatched. The CDR3 region is CASSYANRGRQYF. CDR3 nucleotide sequence: TGTGCCAGCAGTTACGCCAACAGGGGACGGCAGTATTTT.

The chain uses TRBV29-1 and TRBJ2-1, with D possibly TRBD1 on 5 matching bases. The ends were cut back, 3 bases at V and 0 bases at J, with 12 bases in the middle. The CDR3 sequence is 15 residues long. The germline V gene has CDR1 SQVTM and CDR2 ANQGSEA. The DNA of the CDR3 is TGCAGCGTTGACCGACAGATAAGCTCCTACAATGAGCAGTTCTTC. It specifies CSVDRQISSYNEQFF.

This clonotype occurred a few times. The DNA for the CDR3 is TGTGCCATCAGCAGAGGGGGACAGTCCGGGGAGCTGTTTTTT. It encodes CAISRGGQSGELFF. This chain uses TRBV10-3 with TRBJ2-2, with 7 bases lining up with TRBD1. CDR1 ENHRY and CDR2 SYGVKD come from the germline V gene. V gave up 6 bases and J gave up 6 bases; unmatched junction bases: 7. The CDR3 has 14 amino acids.

V gene TRBV7-9 combines with J gene TRBJ2-5, with D hard to call. CDR1 and CDR2 from the germline V gene are SEHNR and FQNEAQ (reference sequence). This CDR3 contains 15 residues. V lost 5 bases and J lost 5, with 18 bases in between. CDR3 in amino acids: CASSQNRRIRETQYF. The CDR3 DNA follows: TGTGCCAGCAGCCAGAACCGCAGGATAAGGGAGACCCAGTACTTC.

The rearrangement uses TRBV7-9 and TRBJ2-3; 7 bases match TRBD1. The germline V gene has CDR1 SEHNR and CDR2 FQNEAQ (reference sequence). This CDR3 has 16 residues. Unmatched junction bases numbered 8, after V lost 5 bases and J lost 0 bases. The CDR3 region is CASSARTGTSTDTQYF. The CDR3 region has the DNA TGTGCCAGCAGCGCTCGGACAGGTACTAGCACAGATACGCAGTATTTT.